The 23 T cell receptor beta chains listed next were all sequenced from one sample in a study of CD8 T cells in ankylosing spondylitis. Findings and limits, study-wide: Roughly eight highly homologous variants formed a TCR beta motif that appeared characteristic of ankylosing spondylitis blood.

TCRdb called the 5' RACE reads again in MiXCR, with one record for every CDR3 protein. Of hundreds of thousands of distinct CDR3 sequences listed, about 10% are singletons. These receptors are not linked to any known antigen. Sequenced input: blood, either unsorted or a sorted T cell fraction (not recorded which). The receptors come from a male donor with ankylosing spondylitis.

This clonotype has more than one count but fewer than ten. The chain recombines TRBV6-1 with TRBJ2-5, with D unclear. Germline CDR1 is MNHNS and CDR2 is SASEGT. The CDR3 loop spans 14 amino acids. V was shortened by 5 bases and J by 6 bases, with 16 bases between the two germline ends. The CDR3 sequence: CASSPAPRRKTQYF. CDR3 coding DNA: TGTGCCAGCAGTCCGGCCCCCAGGCGAAAGACCCAGTACTTC.

The chain has TRBV28 and TRBJ2-2; D ambiguous. Germline values: CDR1 MDHEN, CDR2 SYDVKM. The CDR3 runs 12 residues. V was clipped by 7 bases and J by 2 bases, with 5 bases between them. The CDR3 is CASIPNTGELFF. As DNA, the CDR3 is TGTGCCAGCATCCCCAACACCGGGGAGCTGTTTTTT.

This clonotype was counted between two and nine times. This chain connects TRBV20-1 to TRBJ2-5; D may be TRBD1 (5 bases). Trimming took off 3 bases at V and 10 bases at J, with 18 bases between the two ends. The CDR3 contains 13 residues. Germline V gives CDR1 DFQATT, CDR2 SNEGSKA (reference sequence). CDR3 amino acids: CSARPPGKGDQYF. The CDR3, as DNA: TGCAGTGCTAGGCCGCCAGGGAAGGGCGACCAGTACTTC.

In its sample, this clonotype was seen many times. The V and J genes are TRBV27 and TRBJ1-5, with D unresolved. Trimming pared 6 bases from V and 6 bases from J, leaving 18 bases between. This CDR3 region has 15 residues. Germline V gene sequence: CDR1 MNHEY, CDR2 SMNVEV (reference sequence). CDR3 sequence (DNA): TGTGCCAGCAGCCGAAAGGCGGCTACGGGTCAGCCCCAGCATTTT. Encoded protein: CASSRKAATGQPQHF.

The chain employs TRBV18 and TRBJ2-1; D may be TRBD2 (5 bases). The length of the CDR3 is 15 residues. Germline V gene lookup returns CDR1 KGHSH and CDR2 LQKENI. Trimming pared 0 bases from V and 8 bases from J, leaving 14 bases between. Here the CDR3 reads CASSPPSRGLYEQFF. The CDR3 coding sequence is TGTGCCAGCTCACCACCAAGCCGGGGATTGTATGAGCAGTTCTTC.

This clonotype was picked up many times. The chain combines TRBV11-1 with TRBJ1-6; weak D call: TRBD1 (6 bases). The CDR3 contains 18 residues. CDR1 SGHAT and CDR2 FQDESV come from the germline V gene (reference sequence). Trimming pared 10 bases from V and 8 bases from J, leaving 30 bases between. The DNA for the CDR3 is TGTGCCACCCACACCCACCCGGGACAATGGAGGGTGGATTCACCCCTCCACTTT. It specifies CATHTHPGQWRVDSPLHF.

This clonotype was counted only a few times. The chain links TRBV10-3 to TRBJ2-6; unclear D gene. The V gene lost 10 bases and the J gene lost 2 bases, with 6 bases spanning the gap. CDR1 is ENHRY, CDR2 SYGVKD, per germline. CDR3 length: 12 amino acids. The chain's CDR3 is CATYTGANVLTF. DNA for the CDR3: TGTGCCACCTATACTGGGGCCAACGTCCTGACTTTC.

This clonotype was counted between two and nine times. V usage is TRBV20-1 and J usage is TRBJ1-1, with D perhaps TRBD1 (5 bases). Germline-derived CDR1 and CDR2 are DFQATT and SNEGSKA (reference sequence). V was clipped by 0 bases and J by 4 bases, with 12 bases between them. The CDR3 is made up of 14 amino acids. The CDR3 nucleotides read TGCAGTGCTAGAGATCGGGCCGGGGCCACTGAAGCTTTCTTT. It translates to CSARDRAGATEAFF.

The rearrangement uses TRBV11-2 and TRBJ1-1; D not resolved. The CDR3 sequence is 16 residues long. Between the trimmed V and J ends, which lost 2 bases and 1 base, there was a span of 14 bases. Germline V gene sequence: CDR1 SGHAT, CDR2 FQNNGV. The CDR3: CASSLSPRGRNTEAFF. In DNA, the CDR3 is TGTGCCAGCAGCTTATCCCCGAGAGGAAGGAACACTGAAGCTTTCTTT. The whole variable domain, remainder taken from reference TRBV11-2 and TRBJ1-1, is EAGVAQSPRYKIIEKRQSVAFWCNPISGHATLYWYQQILGQGPKLLIQFQNNGVVDDSQLPKDRFSAERLKGVDSTLKIQPAKLEDSAVYLCASSLSPRGRNTEAFFGQGTRLTVV.

This clonotype came up a few times. The rearrangement links TRBV11-2 to TRBJ2-1; TRBD1 matches 7 bases. V lost 1 base and J lost 6; bases outside the gene matches: 9. The germline CDR1 and CDR2 sequences are SGHAT and FQNNGV. The CDR3 is 16 residues long. The CDR3 here is CASSLVIKRGLNEQFF. In DNA, the CDR3 is TGTGCCAGCAGCTTAGTTATTAAAAGGGGGCTCAATGAGCAGTTCTTC.

This clonotype was counted between two and nine times. The CDR3 DNA is TGTGCCAGCAGCTTACGGGGTTCGATGACCTCCTACAATGAGCAGTTCTTC. Encoded protein: CASSLRGSMTSYNEQFF. V is TRBV7-6 and J is TRBJ2-1; D perhaps matches TRBD2 (5 bases). V was cut by 2 bases and J by 0 bases, with 14 bases left in between. The CDR3 contains 17 residues. Germline V lookup: CDR1 SGHVS, CDR2 FNYEAQ.

The V and J genes are TRBV3-1 and TRBJ1-6; no reliable D call. This CDR3 is built from 12 residues. Trimming left V 3 bases short and J 8 bases short, with 5 bases between. Germline V gives CDR1 LGHDT, CDR2 YNNKEL (reference sequence). For the CDR3, the DNA is TGTGCCAGCAGCCAGGCGGATTCACCCCTCCACTTT. This codes for CASSQADSPLHF.

This clonotype was counted a few times. The chain has TRBV20-1 and TRBJ2-7; perhaps D is TRBD1 or TRBD2 (5 bases each). This CDR3 spans 18 amino acids. CDR1 and CDR2 from the germline V gene are DFQATT and SNEGSKA (reference sequence). Trimming stripped 6 bases from V and 3 bases from J, with 30 bases between. CDR3 amino acids: CSAKGRQRFALGFYEQYF. CDR3 coding DNA: TGCAGTGCCAAGGGGAGACAGCGTTTTGCCCTTGGGTTCTACGAGCAGTACTTC.

In its sample, this clonotype was seen a few times. The chain links TRBV30 to TRBJ2-3, with 11 nucleotides matching TRBD2. V dropped 7 bases and J dropped 1; count of bases not matched to a gene: 1. The CDR3 length is 13 residues. Germline V gives CDR1 GTSNPN, CDR2 SVGIG (reference sequence). The CDR3 protein is CALAGGGTDTQYF. The CDR3 DNA is TGTGCCTTAGCGGGAGGGGGCACAGATACGCAGTATTTT.

This sequence joins TRBV2 and TRBJ2-7; 11 bases agree with TRBD1. The CDR3 has 14 residues. The trim removed 7 bases at V and 4 bases at J, leaving 6 bases unmatched. Germline CDR1 is SNHLY and CDR2 is FYNNEI. CDR3 protein: CASKVRDRGYEQYF. The CDR3 DNA reads as TGTGCCAGCAAAGTAAGGGACAGGGGGTACGAGCAGTACTTC. The variable domain in full, completed from reference TRBV2 and TRBJ2-7, reads EPEVTQTPSHQVTQMGQEVILRCVPISNHLYFYWYRQILGQKVEFLVSFYNNEISEKSEIFDDQFSVERPDGSNFTLKIRSTKLEDSAMYFCASKVRDRGYEQYFGPGTRLTVT.

Comment on this clonotype: A read error may explain this, as a much larger clone is one base away. The chain joins TRBV29-1 to TRBJ2-5; D is undetermined. The germline gives CDR1 SQVTM, CDR2 ANQGSEA. The CDR3 is 12 residues long. Written as DNA, the CDR3 is TGCAGCGTTGTACGTAACCAAGAGGCCCAGTACTTC. This encodes CSVVRNQEAQYF.

This clonotype was seen only a few times. The chain recombines TRBV20-1 with TRBJ2-6; D possibly matches TRBD1 or TRBD2 (5 bases each). Trimming pared 6 bases from V and 2 bases from J, leaving 11 bases between. The CDR3 spans 14 residues. CDR1 and CDR2 (germline): DFQATT, SNEGSKA (reference sequence). The CDR3, as DNA: TGCAGTGCCTCCGGGGCGCCTGGGGCCAACGTCCTGACTTTC. Protein product: CSASGAPGANVLTF.

This clonotype turned up a few times. The V gene is TRBV7-2, the J gene TRBJ2-7; no clear D gene. CDR3 length: 12 residues. Germline CDR1 and CDR2: SGHTA and FQGNSA. Deletions cut 3 bases from V and 3 bases from J, with 6 bases between. As DNA, the CDR3 is TGTGCCAGCAGCTTCGGAAACTACGAGCAGTACTTC. Translating gives CASSFGNYEQYF.

This clonotype occurred a few times. The chain recombines TRBV11-2 with TRBJ2-1; the match to TRBD2 covers 11 bases. V was clipped by 7 bases and J by 2 bases; unmatched bases: 4. CDR1 SGHAT and CDR2 FQNNGV come from the germline V gene. The CDR3 contains 15 residues. The CDR3 sequence: CASTATSGAYNEQFF. The CDR3 DNA sequence: TGTGCCAGCACTGCGACTAGCGGGGCCTACAATGAGCAGTTCTTC.

This clonotype has only a few counts. The chain carries TRBV27 and TRBJ2-5; D may be TRBD1 (5 bases). The germline CDR1 and CDR2 sequences are MNHEY and SMNVEV (reference sequence). Trimming took off 3 bases at V and 4 bases at J, with 18 bases between the two ends. This CDR3 region has 16 residues. CDR3 DNA: TGTGCCAGCAGTTTCAGGTCCACCTACAGGACAGAGACCCAGTACTTC. It translates to CASSFRSTYRTETQYF.

CDR3 in DNA: TGTGCCAGTAAAGCTAGCGGGGTCCTCTCCTACAATGAGCAGTTCTTC. Translation: CASKASGVLSYNEQFF. The V and J genes are TRBV19 and TRBJ2-1; the match to TRBD2 covers 9 bases. The CDR3 length is 16 residues. The V gene end was trimmed by 7 bases and the J gene end by 0 bases; junction bases not matched to a gene: 7. Germline assignment: CDR1 LNHDA and CDR2 SQIVND (reference sequence).

The V and J genes are TRBV4-2 and TRBJ1-1, with D unresolved. Germline CDR1 and CDR2: LGHNA and YNFKEQ. The germline V and J ends were trimmed by 4 bases and 4 bases, with 13 bases remaining between them. This CDR3 contains 14 residues. The DNA of the CDR3 is TGTGCCAGCAGCCGCGATCTGGTGAGCACTGAAGCTTTCTTT. Its protein is CASSRDLVSTEAFF.

The table lists this clonotype with a few counts. The V gene is TRBV12-3 or TRBV12-4, the J gene TRBJ2-3, with D tentatively TRBD1 (6 bases). V shed 5 bases and J shed 1 base, with 22 bases lying between them. The CDR3 extends over 18 amino acids. This chain's CDR3 is CASSQRVGTPSGTDTQYF. In nucleotides, the CDR3 is TGTGCCAGCAGTCAGAGGGTAGGGACACCTTCAGGCACAGATACGCAGTATTTT.